This T cell receptor beta chain is from a study of beta chain features in type 1 diabetes (dated by TCRdb to the late 2010s). In terms of the full investigation: Mean age, gender distribution, total cell number and subset yield did not differ between patients and healthy donors. A total of 100 million to 110 million sorted cells were examined across all samples, and a strong correlation was observed between cell number per subset and RNA yield. The study compared TCRB repertoires of sorted circulating CD4+ T cell subsets between recently diagnosed type 1 diabetes patients and matched healthy donors. Whereas all 30 or so donors provided naive and central memory subsets, regulatory and stem cell-like memory subsets were isolated from just 8 patients and roughly 8 healthy donors.

Deletion took 2 bases off V and 1 base off J, with a span of 10 bases between the germline ends. From the cysteine up to the phenylalanine, the CDR3 has a length of 15 residues. The retained sequence is limited to the CDR3, 45 bases, with the frame set at the first base. The CDR1 and CDR2 encoded by the germline V gene are SGHTA and FQGNSA. From each donor, a single peripheral blood sample of roughly 0.11 L on average was drawn into heparinised tubes. Using a panel that included CD45RO, CCR7, CD25, CD127, CD95 and CD27, naive, central memory, regulatory and stem cell-like memory CD4+ T cells were sorted on a BD FACSAria II. Every sorted population had a purity above 95%. Right away, PBMCs were isolated by Lymphoprep density gradient centrifugation and were stained directly, with no culture step. To minimize batch effects, samples were stained and sorted in pairs, one healthy donor with one patient per experiment.

The table lists this clone with a few counts. This clone's antigen is unknown. No much larger clonotype is one base removed from it; base qualities were not supplied. All of the isolated RNA was reverse transcribed with the High Capacity cDNA Reverse Transcription Kit, so expressed TCRB transcripts were sequenced. Naive, central memory and regulatory T cell samples underwent deep immunoSEQ sequencing, averaging about 3.5 million total reads per sample. After sorted cells were lysed in RLT buffer, RNA was extracted with DNase-treated RNeasy Micro or Mini kits, with the choice depending on cell number. Each cell subset was processed separately to prevent cross-contamination, with patient and healthy donor samples processed together. The immunoSEQ multiplex PCR was used to amplify TCRB sequences from cDNA, generating 87-bp fragments that spanned the CDR3 region. Sequencing of the amplicons was performed on the Illumina HiSeq platform. On the authors' methods: Synthetic template baselines were used to correct PCR bias computationally, reads within Hamming distance 2 were collapsed together, and singletons that could not be merged were discarded. Reads were aligned against IMGT to assign V, D and J genes, CDR3 length and insertions or deletions at six rearrangement sites. Clonotype counts were normalized to sorted cell number within each subset before computing true diversity and Gini coefficients with the tcR R package. The overlap coefficient, calculated on TCRB nucleotide sequences, was used to measure repertoire sharing. Out-of-frame TCRB sequences from naive cells were analyzed to stand in for the pre-selection repertoire. Drawn from immuneACCESS, this table holds only the in-frame rearrangements with V and J called that TCRdb kept. Clones are partly lost; checked studies trace under half to an unresolved V gene and leave the rest unexplained. V, J and clone size were drawn from that table, and D and trimming were deduced from the DNA. This sample is represented by hundreds of thousands of clones; 25% to 35% of them were singletons. The biggest ten clones account for around 0.065% of the sample.

Study-wide findings and limitations: Patients with type 1 diabetes made fewer insertions and deleted more nucleotides at VDJ recombination sites, implying thymic rearrangement abnormalities. Sequencing cDNA rather than genomic DNA could over-represent highly expressing activated cells, although activation and CD3 levels did not differ between groups. PCR may preferentially amplify shorter templates, but because patient and control samples were amplified and corrected together, any resulting skew would affect both groups equally. Naive, central memory and regulatory TCRB repertoires appeared to be more similar among patients than among healthy donors. Type 1 diabetes patients showed a moderate but significant shortening of TCRB CDR3 length in all four CD4+ subsets. Because small numbers of individuals were included in the HLA sub-analyses, any influence of HLA type on TCRB rearrangement was left unresolved.

The origin of this receptor is a man between 18 and 35 years old in good health. Sequencing was done on a sample of naive CD4+ T cells from blood. The cell subset or site label of this sample denotes: true naive CD4+ T cells. The sequence links TRBV7-2 to TRBJ2-3; the D gene is perhaps TRBD2, on 5 matching bases. The nucleotide sequence reads TGTGCCAGCAGCTTAAGAGGAGCGGGCACAGATACGCAGTATTTT. It codes for CASSLRGAGTDTQYF.